These 5 T cell receptor beta chains were sequenced from one sample in a study of T cell responses to AZD1222 COVID-19 vaccine. Produced via immunoSEQ multiplex PCR; TCRdb's table is partial and in-frame only. The repertoire holds 45,000 to 70,000 clones, roughly nine tenths seen once, with approximately 15% in the top ten. This specimen consisted of peripheral blood, obtained 28 days after the second AZD1222 dose. The receptor set was obtained from an adult who received the AZD1222 COVID-19 vaccine.

This chain uses TRBV12-3 or TRBV12-4 with TRBJ1-4; D gene ambiguous. V gave up 6 bases and J gave up 5 bases, with 10 bases separating them. This CDR3 spans 13 amino acids. The CDR3 coding sequence is TGTGCCAGCAGAGTCGGACGGAATGAAAAACTGTTTTTT. Amino acid sequence: CASRVGRNEKLFF.

This chain joins TRBV2 and TRBJ1-2; TRBD1 agrees at 9 bases. This CDR3 contains 13 residues. From germline, CDR1 is SNHLY and CDR2 FYNNEI. The V segment lost 6 bases and the J segment 7 bases; nucleotides outside the gene matches: 6. The DNA of the CDR3 is TGTGCCAGCAGAGACAGGGGGAATAGTGGCTACACCTTC. Translated, it gives CASRDRGNSGYTF.

The chain couples TRBV5-8 to TRBJ1-2; 7 positions match TRBD1. CDR3 length: 13 amino acids. Germline lookup yields CDR1 SGHTS and CDR2 YDEGEE. With 4 bases clipped from V and 8 bases from J, the junction kept 8 bases outside the gene matches. The CDR3 reads CASSLDRSGGYTF. In DNA, the CDR3 is TGTGCCAGCAGCCTGGACAGGTCCGGGGGCTACACCTTC. Looking up the rest from reference TRBV5-8 and TRBJ1-2 gives the full variable domain: EAGVTQSPTHLIKTRGQQATLRCSPISGHTSVYWYQQALGLGLQFLLWYDEGEERNRGNFPPRFSGRQFPNYSSELNVNALELEDSALYLCASSLDRSGGYTFGSGTRLTVV.

This sequence joins TRBV11-2 and TRBJ1-1, with TRBD1 matching 10 bases. V dropped 5 bases and J dropped 7; count of bases not matched to a gene: 7. The CDR3 length is 14 residues. CDR1 SGHAT and CDR2 FQNNGV come from the germline V gene. CDR3 in DNA: TGTGCCAGCAGCCCCGGGGACAGGGGTGTTGAAGCTTTCTTT. Translating it yields CASSPGDRGVEAFF.

The CDR3 sequence is CASSLEGYGGYEQYF. As DNA, the CDR3 is TGCGCCAGCAGCTTGGAGGGATACGGGGGTTACGAGCAGTACTTC. The rearrangement links TRBV5-1 to TRBJ2-7; tentative D call: TRBD2 (6 bases). The CDR3 runs to 15 residues. Germline lookup yields CDR1 SGHRS and CDR2 YFSETQ. Trimming removed 0 bases at V and 4 bases at J, with 14 bases between.